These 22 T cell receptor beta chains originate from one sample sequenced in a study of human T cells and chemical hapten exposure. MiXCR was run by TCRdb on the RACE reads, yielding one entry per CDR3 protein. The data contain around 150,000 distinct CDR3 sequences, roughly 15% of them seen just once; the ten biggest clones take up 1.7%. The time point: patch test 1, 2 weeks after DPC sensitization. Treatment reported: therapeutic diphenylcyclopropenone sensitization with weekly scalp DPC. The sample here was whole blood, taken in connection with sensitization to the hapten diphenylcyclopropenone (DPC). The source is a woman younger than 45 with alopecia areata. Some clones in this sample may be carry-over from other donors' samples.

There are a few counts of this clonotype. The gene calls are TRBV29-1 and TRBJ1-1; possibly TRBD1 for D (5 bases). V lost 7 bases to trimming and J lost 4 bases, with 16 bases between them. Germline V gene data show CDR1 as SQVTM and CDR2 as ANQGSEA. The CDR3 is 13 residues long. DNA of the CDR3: TGCAGCGCATCACAGGCCTGGGGCACTGAAGCTTTCTTT. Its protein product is CSASQAWGTEAFF.

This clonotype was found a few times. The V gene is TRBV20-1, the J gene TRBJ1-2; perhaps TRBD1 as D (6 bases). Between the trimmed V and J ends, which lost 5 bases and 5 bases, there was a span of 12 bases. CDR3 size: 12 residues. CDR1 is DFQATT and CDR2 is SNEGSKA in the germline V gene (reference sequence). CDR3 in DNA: TGCAGTGCTGAGGGGGATGTTTATGGCTACACCTTC. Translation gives CSAEGDVYGYTF.

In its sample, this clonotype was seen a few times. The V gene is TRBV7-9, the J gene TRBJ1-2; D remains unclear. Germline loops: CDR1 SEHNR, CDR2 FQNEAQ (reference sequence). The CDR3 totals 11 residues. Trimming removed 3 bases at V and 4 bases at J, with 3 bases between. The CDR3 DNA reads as TGTGCCAGCAGCTTCCTCTATGGCTACACCTTC. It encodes CASSFLYGYTF.

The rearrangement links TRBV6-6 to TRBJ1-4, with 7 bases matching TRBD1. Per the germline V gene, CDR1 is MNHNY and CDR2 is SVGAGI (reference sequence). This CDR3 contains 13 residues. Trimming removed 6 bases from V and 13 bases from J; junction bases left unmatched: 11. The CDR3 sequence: CASRGTALWRLFF. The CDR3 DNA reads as TGTGCCAGCAGGGGGACAGCCTTGTGGCGACTGTTTTTT.

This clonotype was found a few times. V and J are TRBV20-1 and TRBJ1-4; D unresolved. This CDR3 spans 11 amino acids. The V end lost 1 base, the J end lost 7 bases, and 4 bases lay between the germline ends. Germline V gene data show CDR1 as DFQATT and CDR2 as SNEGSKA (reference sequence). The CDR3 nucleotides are TGCAGTGCTAGAGGGATTGAAAAACTGTTTTTT. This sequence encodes CSARGIEKLFF.

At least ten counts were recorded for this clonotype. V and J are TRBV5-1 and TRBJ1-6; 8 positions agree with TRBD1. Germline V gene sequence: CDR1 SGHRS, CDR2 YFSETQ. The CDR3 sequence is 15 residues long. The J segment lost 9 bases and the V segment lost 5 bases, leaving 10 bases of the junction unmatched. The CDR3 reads CASRLTRQGASPLHF. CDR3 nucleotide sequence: TGCGCCAGCAGGCTCACGAGGCAGGGGGCTTCACCCCTCCACTTT.

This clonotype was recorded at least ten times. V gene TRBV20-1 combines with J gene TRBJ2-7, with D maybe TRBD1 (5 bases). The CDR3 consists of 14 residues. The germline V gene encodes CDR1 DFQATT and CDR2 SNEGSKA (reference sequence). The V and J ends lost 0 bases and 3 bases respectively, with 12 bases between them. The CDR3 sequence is CSARDSAGIYEQYF. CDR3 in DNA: TGCAGTGCTAGAGATTCCGCAGGGATCTACGAGCAGTACTTC.

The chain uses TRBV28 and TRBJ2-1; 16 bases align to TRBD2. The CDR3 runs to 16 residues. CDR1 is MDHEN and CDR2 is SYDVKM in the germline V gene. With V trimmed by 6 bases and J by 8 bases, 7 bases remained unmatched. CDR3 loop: CASSFGTSGRGHEQFF. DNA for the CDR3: TGTGCCAGCAGCTTCGGGACTAGCGGGAGGGGGCATGAGCAGTTCTTC. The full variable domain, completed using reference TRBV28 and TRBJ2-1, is DVKVTQSSRYLVKRTGEKVFLECVQDMDHENMFWYRQDPGLGLRLIYFSYDVKMKEKGDIPEGYSVSREKKERFSLILESASTNQTSMYLCASSFGTSGRGHEQFFGPGTRLTVL.

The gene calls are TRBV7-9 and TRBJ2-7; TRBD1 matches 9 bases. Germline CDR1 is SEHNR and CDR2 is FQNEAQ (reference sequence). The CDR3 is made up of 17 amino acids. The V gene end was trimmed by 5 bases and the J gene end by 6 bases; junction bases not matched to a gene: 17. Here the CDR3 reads CASSPEEWTGVIPEQYF. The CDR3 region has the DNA TGTGCCAGCAGCCCGGAAGAGTGGACAGGGGTAATTCCCGAGCAGTACTTC.

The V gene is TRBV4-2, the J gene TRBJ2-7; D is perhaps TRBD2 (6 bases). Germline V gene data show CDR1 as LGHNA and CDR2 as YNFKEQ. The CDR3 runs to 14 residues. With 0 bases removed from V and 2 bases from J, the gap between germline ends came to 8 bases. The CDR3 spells CASSQEGGTYEQYF. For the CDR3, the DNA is TGTGCCAGCAGCCAAGAGGGGGGAACCTACGAGCAGTACTTC.

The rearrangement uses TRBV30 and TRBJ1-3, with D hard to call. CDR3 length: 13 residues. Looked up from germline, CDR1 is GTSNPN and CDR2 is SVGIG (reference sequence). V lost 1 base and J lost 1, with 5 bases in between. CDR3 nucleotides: TGTGCCTGGAGTGAGAGGTCTGGAAACACCATATATTTT. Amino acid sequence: CAWSERSGNTIYF.

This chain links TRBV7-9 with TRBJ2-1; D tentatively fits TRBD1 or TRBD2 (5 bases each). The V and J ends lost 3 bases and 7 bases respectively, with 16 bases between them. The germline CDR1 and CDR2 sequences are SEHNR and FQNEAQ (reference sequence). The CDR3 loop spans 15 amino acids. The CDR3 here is CASSFSGTRRNEQFF. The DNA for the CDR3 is TGTGCCAGCAGCTTCTCCGGGACGAGGCGGAATGAGCAGTTCTTC.

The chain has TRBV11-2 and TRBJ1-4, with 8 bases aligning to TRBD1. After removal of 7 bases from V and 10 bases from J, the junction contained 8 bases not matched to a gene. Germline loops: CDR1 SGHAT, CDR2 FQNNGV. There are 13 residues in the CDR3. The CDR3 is CASTTGVQGKLFF. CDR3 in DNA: TGTGCCAGCACGACAGGGGTCCAGGGAAAACTGTTTTTT.

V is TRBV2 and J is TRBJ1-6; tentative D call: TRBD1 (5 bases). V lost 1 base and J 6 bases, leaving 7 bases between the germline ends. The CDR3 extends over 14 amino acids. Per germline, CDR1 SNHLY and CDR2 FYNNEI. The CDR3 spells CASSEVDINSPLHF. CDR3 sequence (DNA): TGTGCCAGCAGTGAAGTGGACATTAATTCACCCCTCCACTTT.

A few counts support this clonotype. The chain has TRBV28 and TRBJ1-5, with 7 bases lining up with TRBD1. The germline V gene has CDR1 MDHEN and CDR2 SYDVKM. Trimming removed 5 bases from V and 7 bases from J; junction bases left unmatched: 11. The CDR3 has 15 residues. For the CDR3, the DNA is TGTGCCAGCAGTCCGGACAGGCGAAGGGGACAGCCCCAGCATTTT. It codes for CASSPDRRRGQPQHF.

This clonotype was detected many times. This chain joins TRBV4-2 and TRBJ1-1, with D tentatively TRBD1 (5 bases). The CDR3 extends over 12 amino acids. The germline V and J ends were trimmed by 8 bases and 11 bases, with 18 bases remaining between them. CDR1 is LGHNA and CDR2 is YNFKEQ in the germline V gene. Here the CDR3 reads CASVPTSGFAFF. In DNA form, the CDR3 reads TGTGCCAGCGTACCAACATCAGGGTTTGCTTTCTTT.

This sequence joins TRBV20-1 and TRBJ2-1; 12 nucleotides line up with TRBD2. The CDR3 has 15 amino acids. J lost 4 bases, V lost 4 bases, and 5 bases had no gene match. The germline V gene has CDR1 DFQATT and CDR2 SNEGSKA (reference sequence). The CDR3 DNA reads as TGCAGTGCTACCATGCTAGCGGGAGGGTACAATGAGCAGTTCTTC. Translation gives CSATMLAGGYNEQFF.

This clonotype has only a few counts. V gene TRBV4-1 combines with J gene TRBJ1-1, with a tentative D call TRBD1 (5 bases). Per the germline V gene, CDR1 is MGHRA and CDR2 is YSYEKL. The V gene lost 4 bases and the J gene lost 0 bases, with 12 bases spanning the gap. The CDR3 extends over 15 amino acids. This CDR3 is CASSPRQTLNTEAFF. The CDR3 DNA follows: TGCGCCAGCAGCCCAAGACAGACCTTGAACACTGAAGCTTTCTTT.

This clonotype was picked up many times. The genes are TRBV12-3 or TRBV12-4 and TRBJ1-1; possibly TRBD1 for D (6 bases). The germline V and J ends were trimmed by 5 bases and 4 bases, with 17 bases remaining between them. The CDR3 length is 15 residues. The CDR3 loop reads CASSHTGGGRTEAFF. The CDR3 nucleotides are TGTGCCAGCAGTCATACTGGAGGGGGACGCACTGAAGCTTTCTTT.

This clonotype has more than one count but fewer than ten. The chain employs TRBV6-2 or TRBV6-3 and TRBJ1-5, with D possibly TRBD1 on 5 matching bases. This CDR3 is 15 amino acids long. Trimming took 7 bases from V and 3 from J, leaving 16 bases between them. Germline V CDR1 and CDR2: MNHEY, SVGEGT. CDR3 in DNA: TGTGCCAGCACAGCAGGGATCCTTCACAATCAGCCCCAGCATTTT. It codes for CASTAGILHNQPQHF.

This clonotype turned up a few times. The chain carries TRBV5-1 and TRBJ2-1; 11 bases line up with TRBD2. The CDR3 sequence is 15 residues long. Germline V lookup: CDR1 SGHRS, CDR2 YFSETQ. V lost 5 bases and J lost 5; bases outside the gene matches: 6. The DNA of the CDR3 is TGCGCCAGCAGAAAACTAGCGGGGGTCGACAATGAGCAGTTCTTC. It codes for CASRKLAGVDNEQFF.

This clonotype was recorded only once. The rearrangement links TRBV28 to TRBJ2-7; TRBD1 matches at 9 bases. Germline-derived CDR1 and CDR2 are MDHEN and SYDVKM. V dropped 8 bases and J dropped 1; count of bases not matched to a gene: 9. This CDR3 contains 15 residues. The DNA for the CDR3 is TGTGCCAGCCTCCCCGCCGGGACAGGGTCCTACGAGCAGTACTTC. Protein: CASLPAGTGSYEQYF.